Below are 25 T cell receptor beta chains sequenced from a single sample in a study of cytomegalovirus exposure and HLA in healthy donors. PCR employed 60 Vbeta and 13 Jbeta primers. TCRdb's copy holds only in-frame clones and misses some; the assay was immunoSEQ multiplex PCR. Among some 170,000 clones, approximately 80% were seen once, and the ten largest hold roughly 5.2%. Sequenced input: PBMCs. The source is a woman under 30 in good health and CMV-seropositive.

The genes are TRBV5-1 and TRBJ1-1; TRBD1 aligns across 7 bases. V lost 3 bases and J lost 4; bases outside the gene matches: 3. Germline values: CDR1 SGHRS, CDR2 YFSETQ. The CDR3 spans 13 residues. Here the CDR3 reads CASSSRTGTEAFF. The CDR3 nucleotides read TGCGCCAGCAGCTCCCGGACAGGCACTGAAGCTTTCTTT.

This sequence joins TRBV7-8 and TRBJ1-2; TRBD1 might be the D (6 bases). Trimming removed 1 base from V and 6 bases from J, with 6 bases in between. The CDR3 sequence is 12 residues long. CDR1 is SGHVS, CDR2 FQNEAQ, per germline. The CDR3 bases are TGTGCCAGCAGCTTAGACAGGGATGGCTACACCTTC. Translated, it gives CASSLDRDGYTF.

The chain uses TRBV14 and TRBJ2-7, with D maybe TRBD1 (5 bases). The germline gives CDR1 SGHDN, CDR2 FVKESK. The germline V and J ends were trimmed by 1 base and 3 bases, with 7 bases remaining between them. This CDR3 contains 13 residues. Here the CDR3 reads CASSQGGHYEQYF. In DNA form, the CDR3 reads TGTGCCAGCAGCCAAGGGGGCCACTACGAGCAGTACTTC.

This rearrangement joins TRBV6-1 to TRBJ1-2; TRBD1 matches at 9 bases. The CDR3 has 12 residues. Germline CDR1 MNHNS, CDR2 SASEGT. The V segment lost 8 bases and the J segment 7 bases; nucleotides outside the gene matches: 5. CDR3 nucleotides: TGTGCCAGCTTAGGGACAGGGTTTGGCTACACCTTC. As protein: CASLGTGFGYTF.

The chain combines TRBV18 with TRBJ1-1, with a weak D call TRBD1 (5 bases). Germline V gene sequence: CDR1 KGHSH, CDR2 LQKENI. The CDR3 is 14 residues long. Trimming removed 4 bases from V and 5 bases from J, with 14 bases in between. CDR3 amino acids: CASSLIEAGTEAFF. The CDR3 bases are TGTGCCAGCTCACTGATCGAGGCAGGGACTGAAGCTTTCTTT.

This chain connects TRBV29-1 to TRBJ1-1; possibly TRBD1 for D (6 bases). V lost 5 bases to trimming and J lost 0 bases, with 19 bases between them. The CDR3 contains 16 residues. Germline assignment: CDR1 SQVTM and CDR2 ANQGSEA. The CDR3 protein is CSVREGGQRLNTEAFF. The CDR3 DNA is TGCAGCGTTCGGGAGGGGGGGCAGCGTTTGAACACTGAAGCTTTCTTT.

The chain employs TRBV9 and TRBJ1-1; the D gene is possibly TRBD1 (6 bases). V was cut by 2 bases and J by 0 bases, with 14 bases left in between. Germline V lookup: CDR1 SGDLS, CDR2 YYNGEE. This CDR3 spans 16 amino acids. The CDR3 DNA sequence: TGTGCCAGCAGCGTTCGGACAGAATCTATGAACACTGAAGCTTTCTTT. Encoded protein: CASSVRTESMNTEAFF.

The genes are TRBV9 and TRBJ2-1; D is ambiguous. Germline CDR1 is SGDLS and CDR2 is YYNGEE. This CDR3 contains 13 residues. V dropped 1 base and J dropped 6 bases, with 8 bases sitting between them. DNA of the CDR3: TGTGCCAGCAGCGTACCCAGAGGCAATGAGCAGTTCTTC. This gives the protein CASSVPRGNEQFF.

This clone was found once. This sequence joins TRBV6-6 and TRBJ1-5; D unresolved. The germline CDR1 and CDR2 sequences are MNHNY and SVGAGI (reference sequence). Deletions cut 6 bases from V and 6 bases from J, with 15 bases between. This CDR3 is built from 14 residues. Here the CDR3 DNA reads TGTGCCAGCAGCCCCCCGGGTTTGGGTCAGCCCCAGCATTTT. It translates to CASSPPGLGQPQHF.

The J gene is TRBJ2-1, the V gene TRBV15, with D perhaps TRBD2 (5 bases). The germline V gene encodes CDR1 LNHNV and CDR2 YYDKDF (reference sequence). The CDR3 is 14 amino acids. Trimming removed 10 bases at V and 0 bases at J, with 13 bases between. For the CDR3, the DNA is TGTGCCATAGGTGAGGGAAGCTCCTACAATGAGCAGTTCTTC. It translates to CAIGEGSSYNEQFF.

The chain combines TRBV7-9 with TRBJ2-5; the match to TRBD2 covers 7 bases. V shed 5 bases and J 3 bases; nucleotides not matched to a gene: 6. CDR1 and CDR2 (germline): SEHNR, FQNEAQ (reference sequence). The CDR3 length is 14 residues. In DNA, the CDR3 is TGTGCCAGCAGCCCGAGCGGGACCAAAGAGACCCAGTACTTC. Encoded protein: CASSPSGTKETQYF.

Written as DNA, the CDR3 is TGTGCCAGCAGCTACGGGACAGGGGGGCATCAGCCCCAGCATTTT. Translated, it gives CASSYGTGGHQPQHF. This chain links TRBV7-9 with TRBJ1-5; 11 positions match TRBD1. With 4 bases clipped from V and 5 bases from J, the junction kept 4 bases outside the gene matches. The CDR3 spans 15 residues. CDR1 SEHNR and CDR2 FQNEAQ come from the germline V gene (reference sequence).

The CDR3 here is CASSQTSGGRGEQFF. The CDR3 nucleotides read TGTGCCAGCAGCCAGACTAGCGGGGGGCGGGGTGAGCAGTTCTTC. The J gene is TRBJ2-1, the V gene TRBV7-9, with 13 nucleotides matching TRBD2. Germline loops: CDR1 SEHNR, CDR2 FQNEAQ (reference sequence). V shed 5 bases, J shed 9 bases, and the junction held 7 bases outside the gene matches. CDR3 length: 15 residues.

The chain joins TRBV27 to TRBJ2-2, with D possibly TRBD2 on 7 matching bases. CDR3 size: 15 residues. The ends were cut back, 10 bases at V and 4 bases at J, with 19 bases in the middle. CDR1 is MNHEY and CDR2 is SMNVEV in the germline V gene (reference sequence). The DNA of the CDR3 is TGTGCCACCCAACACGGGGGGCGGATCACCGGGGAGCTGTTTTTT. It translates to CATQHGGRITGELFF.

The CDR3 DNA reads as TGTGCCAGCAGCGGCAGGGTGCGCTACAATGAGCAGTTCTTC. Encoded protein: CASSGRVRYNEQFF. J is TRBJ2-1 and V is TRBV7-8; tentative D call: TRBD1 (5 bases). Trimming pared 5 bases from V and 3 bases from J, leaving 11 bases between. The germline V gene encodes CDR1 SGHVS and CDR2 FQNEAQ. There are 14 residues in the CDR3.

The genes are TRBV19 and TRBJ2-3, with D possibly TRBD1 on 6 matching bases. The CDR3 is 15 amino acids. V lost 8 bases, J lost 4 bases, and 19 bases lay in between. CDR1 LNHDA and CDR2 SQIVND come from the germline V gene (reference sequence). CDR3 DNA sequence: TGTGCCAGTGGGGGCCCGTTCAGCCCGCCAGATACGCAGTATTTT. Translation: CASGGPFSPPDTQYF.

This chain joins TRBV14 and TRBJ2-7; 8 positions agree with TRBD2. Trimming cost V 3 bases and J 6 bases; bases outside gene matches: 7. This CDR3 is 14 amino acids long. Germline CDR1 reads SGHDN; CDR2 reads FVKESK. The CDR3: CASSQPGTRVEQYF. DNA of the CDR3: TGTGCCAGCAGCCAGCCCGGGACTAGGGTCGAGCAGTACTTC.

The chain has TRBV19 and TRBJ2-3, with D possibly matching TRBD2 (5 bases). Trimming left V 3 bases short and J 6 bases short, with 16 bases between. Germline CDR1 is LNHDA and CDR2 is SQIVND (reference sequence). CDR3 length equals 15 residues. The CDR3 region has the DNA TGTGCCAGTAGTATCGGGCTAGCAGCTGTGGATACGCAGTATTTT. Translated: CASSIGLAAVDTQYF. The variable domain in full, completed from reference TRBV19 and TRBJ2-3, reads DGGITQSPKYLFRKEGQNVTLSCEQNLNHDAMYWYRQDPGQGLRLIYYSQIVNDFQKGDIAEGYSVSREKKESFPLTVTSAQKNPTAFYLCASSIGLAAVDTQYFGPGTRLTVL.

The chain carries TRBV5-8 and TRBJ2-7; D might be TRBD2 (6 bases). V was clipped by 4 bases and J by 4 bases, with 18 bases between them. CDR1 and CDR2 from the germline V gene are SGHTS and YDEGEE. The CDR3 is 15 amino acids. The CDR3 loop is CASSPGLNFGYEQYF. CDR3 DNA: TGTGCCAGCAGCCCGGGACTGAACTTTGGGTACGAGCAGTACTTC.

This clone was seen a handful of times. The CDR3 nucleotides are TGTGCCAGCACTCCAATCGGGGGGCTCGACTACGAGCAGTACTTC. Its protein product is CASTPIGGLDYEQYF. V is TRBV7-2 and J is TRBJ2-7; TRBD2 might be the D (7 bases). Trimming pared 7 bases from V and 3 bases from J, leaving 19 bases between. The CDR3 runs to 15 residues. CDR1 SGHTA and CDR2 FQGNSA come from the germline V gene.

This clone has just a few counts. The rearrangement uses TRBV19 and TRBJ2-7, with 7 bases fitting TRBD2. The V gene's germline CDR1 is LNHDA and CDR2 SQIVND (reference sequence). V trimming: 4 bases; J trimming: 0 bases; junction bases outside the gene matches: 12. This CDR3 contains 17 residues. The CDR3 region is CASSNWRGYNASYEQYF. CDR3 nucleotide sequence: TGTGCCAGTAGTAATTGGCGGGGGTACAACGCCTCCTACGAGCAGTACTTC.

This clone came up many times. The chain recombines TRBV7-9 with TRBJ2-3; D is perhaps TRBD2 (6 bases). This CDR3 is 15 amino acids long. Per germline, CDR1 SEHNR and CDR2 FQNEAQ (reference sequence). The V gene lost 5 bases and the J gene lost 3 bases, with 15 bases spanning the gap. Written as DNA, the CDR3 is TGTGCCAGCAGCCCCCTCCTAGCGCTAACAGATACGCAGTATTTT. It codes for CASSPLLALTDTQYF. The full variable domain, rest sourced from reference TRBV7-9 and TRBJ2-3, is DTGVSQNPRHKITKRGQNVTFRCDPISEHNRLYWYRQTLGQGPEFLTYFQNEAQLEKSRLLSDRFSAERPKGSFSTLEIQRTEQGDSAMYLCASSPLLALTDTQYFGPGTRLTVL.

This sequence joins TRBV2 and TRBJ1-2; D gene uncertain. Trimming removed 4 bases from V and 3 bases from J, with 9 bases in between. Germline V lookup: CDR1 SNHLY, CDR2 FYNNEI. This CDR3 region has 13 residues. Here the CDR3 DNA reads TGTGCCAGCAGTGCGGCGAGGGACTATGGCTACACCTTC. It is translated as CASSAARDYGYTF.

Remarks on this clone: Additional DNA sequences in this sample encode the identical CDR3. The V gene is TRBV7-2, the J gene TRBJ1-1, with a possible D match to TRBD1 (5 bases). In germline, CDR1 is SGHTA, CDR2 FQGNSA. V lost 5 bases and J lost 5, with 15 bases in between. The CDR3 length is 14 residues. CDR3: CASSPWGGDTEAFF. CDR3 bases: TGTGCCAGCAGCCCGTGGGGGGGAGATACTGAAGCTTTCTTT.

The genes are TRBV10-3 and TRBJ2-7; 9 nucleotides line up with TRBD1. From germline, CDR1 is ENHRY and CDR2 SYGVKD. V lost 10 bases and J lost 6; bases outside the gene matches: 7. CDR3 length: 12 amino acids. The CDR3 loop is CATGTGLPEQYF. The CDR3 region has the DNA TGTGCCACCGGGACAGGGCTCCCCGAGCAGTACTTC.